This T cell receptor beta chain was sequenced in a study of cytomegalovirus exposure and HLA in healthy donors. Researchers ran the PCR with 60 Vbeta and 13 Jbeta primers. Here immunoSEQ multiplex PCR was the method, and the copy in TCRdb shows in-frame clones only, minus some. The sample contains roughly 140,000 clones, around 85% of which appear only once. The germline CDR1 and CDR2 sequences are SGHRS and YFSETQ. This CDR3 spans 13 amino acids. The V segment lost 4 bases and the J segment 4 bases; nucleotides outside the gene matches: 2. The source of this sequence is a female donor in good health and CMV-seronegative. This chain connects TRBV5-1 to TRBJ2-1; TRBD1 agrees at 7 bases. Sequenced sample: PBMCs. CDR3 coding DNA: TGCGCCAGCAGCCTGGGACAGTACAATGAGCAGTTCTTC. It yields the protein CASSLGQYNEQFF. The full variable domain, rest sourced from reference TRBV5-1 and TRBJ2-1, is KAGVTQTPRYLIKTRGQQVTLSCSPISGHRSVSWYQQTPGQGLQFLFEYFSETQRNKGNFPGRFSGRQFSNSRSEMNVSTLELGDSALYLCASSLGQYNEQFFGPGTRLTVL.